This note documents a single T cell receptor (beta chain) sequence. V was shortened by 1 base and J by 0 bases, with 6 bases between the two germline ends. CDR3 length equals 14 residues. Germline V CDR1 and CDR2: SEHNR, FQNEAQ (reference sequence). The sample comes from a study of T cell changes during pregnancy in multiple sclerosis. Using immunoSEQ multiplex PCR, the repertoire was profiled, and TCRdb retains in-frame clones only, with some absent. Of over 60,000 clones in the sample, about 91% were seen once. This receptor was identified in a female donor in good health, enrolled as a control in a pregnancy study. The sample here was CD4+ T cells from peripheral blood mononuclear cells, taken in the third trimester of pregnancy. The chain carries TRBV7-9 and TRBJ1-2; D uncertain. The CDR3 nucleotides read TGTGCCAGCAGCTTAGTCATGTCTAACTATGGCTACACCTTC. The encoded protein is CASSLVMSNYGYTF.